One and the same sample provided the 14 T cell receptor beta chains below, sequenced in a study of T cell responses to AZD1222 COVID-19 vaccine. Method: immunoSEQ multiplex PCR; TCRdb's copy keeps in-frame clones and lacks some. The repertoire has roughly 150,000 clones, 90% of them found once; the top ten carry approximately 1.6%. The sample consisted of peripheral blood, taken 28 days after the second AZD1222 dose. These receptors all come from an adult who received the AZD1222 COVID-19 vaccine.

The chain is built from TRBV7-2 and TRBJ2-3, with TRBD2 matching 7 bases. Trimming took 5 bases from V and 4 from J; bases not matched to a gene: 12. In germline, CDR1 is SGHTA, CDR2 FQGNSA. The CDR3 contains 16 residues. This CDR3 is CASSPRGREVADTQYF. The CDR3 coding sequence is TGTGCCAGCAGCCCTAGGGGCCGGGAGGTTGCAGATACGCAGTATTTT.

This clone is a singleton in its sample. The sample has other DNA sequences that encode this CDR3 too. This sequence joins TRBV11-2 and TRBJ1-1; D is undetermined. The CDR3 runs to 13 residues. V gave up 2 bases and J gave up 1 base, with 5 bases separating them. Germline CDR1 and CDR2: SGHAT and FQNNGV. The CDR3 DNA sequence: TGTGCCAGCAGCTTAAAAAGGAACACTGAAGCTTTCTTT. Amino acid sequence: CASSLKRNTEAFF.

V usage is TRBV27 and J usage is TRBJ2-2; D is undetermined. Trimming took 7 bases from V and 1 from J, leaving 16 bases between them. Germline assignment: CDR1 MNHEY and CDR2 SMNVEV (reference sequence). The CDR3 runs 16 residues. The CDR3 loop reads CASNPGLQMNTGELFF. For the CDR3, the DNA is TGTGCCAGCAACCCCGGGCTACAGATGAACACCGGGGAGCTGTTTTTT.

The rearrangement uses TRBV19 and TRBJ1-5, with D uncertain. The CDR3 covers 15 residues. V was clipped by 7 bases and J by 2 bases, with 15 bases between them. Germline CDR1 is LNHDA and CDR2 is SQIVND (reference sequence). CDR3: CASTPDGVGNQPQHF. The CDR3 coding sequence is TGTGCCAGTACCCCCGATGGTGTCGGCAATCAGCCCCAGCATTTT.

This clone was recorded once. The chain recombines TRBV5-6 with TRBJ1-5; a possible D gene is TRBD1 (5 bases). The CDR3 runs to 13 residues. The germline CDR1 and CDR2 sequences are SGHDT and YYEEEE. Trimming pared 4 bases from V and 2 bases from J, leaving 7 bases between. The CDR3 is CASSLRGNQPQHF. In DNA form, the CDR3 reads TGTGCCAGCAGCCTCAGGGGCAATCAGCCCCAGCATTTT.

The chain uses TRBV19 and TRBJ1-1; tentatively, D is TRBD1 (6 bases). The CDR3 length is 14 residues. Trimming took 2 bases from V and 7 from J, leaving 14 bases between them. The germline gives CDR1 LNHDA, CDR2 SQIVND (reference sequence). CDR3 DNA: TGTGCCAGTAGTATATATACAGGGAGAGGTGAAGCTTTCTTT. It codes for CASSIYTGRGEAFF.

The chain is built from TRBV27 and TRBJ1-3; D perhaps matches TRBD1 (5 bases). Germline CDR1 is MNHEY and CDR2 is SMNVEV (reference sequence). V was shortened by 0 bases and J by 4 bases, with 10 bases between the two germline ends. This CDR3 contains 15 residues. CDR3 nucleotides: TGTGCCAGCAGTTTATCGGACACCCCCGGAAACACCATATATTTT. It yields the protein CASSLSDTPGNTIYF.

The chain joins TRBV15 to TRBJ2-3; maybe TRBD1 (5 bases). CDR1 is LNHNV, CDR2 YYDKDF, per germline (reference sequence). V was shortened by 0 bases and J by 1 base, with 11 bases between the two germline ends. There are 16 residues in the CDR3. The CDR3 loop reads CATSRDKGDGTDTQYF. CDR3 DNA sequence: TGTGCCACCAGCAGAGATAAAGGGGATGGCACAGATACGCAGTATTTT.

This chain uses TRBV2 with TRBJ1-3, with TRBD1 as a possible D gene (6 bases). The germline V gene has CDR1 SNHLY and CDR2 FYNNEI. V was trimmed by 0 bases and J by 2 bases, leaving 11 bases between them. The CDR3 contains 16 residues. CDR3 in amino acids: CASSEATGPPGNTIYF. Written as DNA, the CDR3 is TGTGCCAGCAGTGAAGCGACAGGCCCCCCTGGAAACACCATATATTTT.

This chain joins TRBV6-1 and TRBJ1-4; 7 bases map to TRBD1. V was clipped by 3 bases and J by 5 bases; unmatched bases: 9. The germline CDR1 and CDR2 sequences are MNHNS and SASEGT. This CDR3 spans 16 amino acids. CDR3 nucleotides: TGTGCCAGCAGTGACAGGACAGGCCGGGGGAATGAAAAACTGTTTTTT. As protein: CASSDRTGRGNEKLFF.

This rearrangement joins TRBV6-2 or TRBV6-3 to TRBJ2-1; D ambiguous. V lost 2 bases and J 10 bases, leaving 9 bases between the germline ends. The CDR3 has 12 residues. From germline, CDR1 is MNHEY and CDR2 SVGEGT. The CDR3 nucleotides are TGTGCCAGCAGTTACCCATCCCTCGAGCAGTTCTTC. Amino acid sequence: CASSYPSLEQFF.

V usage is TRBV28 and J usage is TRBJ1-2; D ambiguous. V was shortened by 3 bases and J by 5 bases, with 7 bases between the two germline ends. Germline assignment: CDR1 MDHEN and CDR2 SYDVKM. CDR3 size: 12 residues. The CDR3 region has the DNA TGTGCCAGCAGTTTGGCAGAATATGGCTACACCTTC. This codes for CASSLAEYGYTF.

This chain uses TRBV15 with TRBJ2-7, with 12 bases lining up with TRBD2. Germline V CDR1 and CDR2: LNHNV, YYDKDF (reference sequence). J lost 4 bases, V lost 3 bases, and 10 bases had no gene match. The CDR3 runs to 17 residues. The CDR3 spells CATSRGFLAGGLYEQYF. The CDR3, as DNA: TGTGCCACCAGCAGGGGATTTCTAGCGGGAGGGTTATACGAGCAGTACTTC.

CDR3 in DNA: TGTGCCAGCAGCTTAATGCAGGGGGCGGTCACTGAAGCTTTCTTT. Protein: CASSLMQGAVTEAFF. The rearrangement links TRBV7-3 to TRBJ1-1; TRBD1 agrees at 8 bases. J was trimmed by 4 bases and V by 1 base; bases with no gene match: 5. Germline CDR1 reads SGHTA; CDR2 reads FQGTGA. The CDR3 totals 15 residues.